This TCR beta chain was captured in a study of neoadjuvant nivolumab and ipilimumab in lung cancer. Whole-study findings and limits: TCR clonality did not significantly correlate with pathologic tumor regression.

The CDR3 runs to 16 residues. V was clipped by 8 bases and J by 6 bases; unmatched bases: 16. Germline V lookup: CDR1 SNHLY, CDR2 FYNNEI. Sequencing was performed with immunoSEQ multiplex PCR; in TCRdb, only in-frame clones are kept and a portion is missing. This table holds fewer than 30,000 clones, about 80% found once. Concerning this clone itself: Its antigen is undetermined.

Sample: tumor tissue, taken after neoadjuvant nivolumab, alone or with ipilimumab, at or shortly before surgery. The gene calls are TRBV2 and TRBJ1-1; 9 bases are a match to TRBD1. This clonotype originated in an adult with non-small cell lung cancer. The CDR3 loop reads CASGSILDRGNPEAFF. The CDR3 DNA reads as TGTGCCAGCGGATCCATCTTGGACAGGGGTAACCCTGAAGCTTTCTTT.